This is a list of T cell receptor beta chains from one sample in a study of radiation and T cells in renal cell carcinoma. The method was immunoSEQ multiplex PCR; TCRdb's version includes in-frame clones alone and lacks a portion of them. The repertoire holds nearly 50,000 clones, roughly 84% seen once, with around 31% in the top ten. The specimen was blood, collected from a patient whose treatment included radiotherapy and nephrectomy. Receptors originate from a woman aged 70-85 years with renal cell carcinoma. Each CDR3 is given with its conserved first and last residue. D genes are given only for firm matches. The size entry is marked missing in some rows and otherwise reads once, few, many or a size class.

CDR3nt	CDR3aa	d_gene	abundance	j_gene	v_gene
TGTGCCAGCAGGAGACAGGGAGGAATGGTCGGCGAGCAGTACTTC	CASRRQGGMVGEQYF	NA	NA	TRBJ2-7	TRBV2
TGTGCCAGCAACCCACCCGGGGCCGATGCCTACGAGCAGTACTTC	CASNPPGADAYEQYF	NA	NA	TRBJ2-7	TRBV5-6
TGTGCCAGCAGCCAATTTGGCGCCCGCGCTAGCGGGGGAGAGGAGACCCAGTACTTC	CASSQFGARASGGEETQYF	TRBD2	NA	TRBJ2-5	TRBV4-2
TGTGCCAGCAGCAATCTGAGAGAGACCCAGTACTTC	CASSNLRETQYF	NA	NA	TRBJ2-5	TRBV7-8
TGTGCCAGCAGCCAAAGGACAGCGACCTACGAGCAGTACTTC	CASSQRTATYEQYF	NA	NA	TRBJ2-7	TRBV7-2
TGTGCCAGTAGTATGAATGTGGACAATGAGCAGTTCTTC	CASSMNVDNEQFF	NA	NA	TRBJ2-1	TRBV19
TGCGCCAGCAGCCCAGACGGTTCCTACGAGCAGTACTTC	CASSPDGSYEQYF	NA	NA	TRBJ2-7	TRBV5-1
TGCGCCAGCAGCCAGGGGACTAGCGGGTCACGGGATACGCAGTATTTT	CASSQGTSGSRDTQYF	TRBD2	once	TRBJ2-3	TRBV4-1
TGCGCCAGCAGCCCGGTCCAGGATGGGACCCAGTACTTC	CASSPVQDGTQYF	NA	NA	TRBJ2-5	TRBV5-1
TGCGCCAGCAGCTTGAGAGGGGGCACTGAAGCTTTCTTT	CASSLRGGTEAFF	NA	NA	TRBJ1-1	TRBV5-1
TGTGCCAGCAGTTTAGCGGGGACAGGACGAGAAAAACTGTTTTTT	CASSLAGTGREKLFF	TRBD1	NA	TRBJ1-4	TRBV28
TGTGCCAGCAGCTTGGATAATGTGAACACTGAAGCTTTCTTT	CASSLDNVNTEAFF	NA	NA	TRBJ1-1	TRBV7-2
TGCGCCAGCAGCTTCGAGTCGGGGGATCCCTACGAGCAGTACTTC	CASSFESGDPYEQYF	NA	NA	TRBJ2-7	TRBV4-1
TGTGCCAGCAGTGAAGCGTCGGGGACTAACACAGATACGCAGTATTTT	CASSEASGTNTDTQYF	TRBD2	NA	TRBJ2-3	TRBV2
TGTGCCTGGAGCCGACTAGCCTACAATGAGCAGTTCTTC	CAWSRLAYNEQFF	NA	NA	TRBJ2-1	TRBV30
TGTGCCAGCAGTGACGCCCGGGGTAGCTCTGGGGCCAACGTCCTGACTTTC	CASSDARGSSGANVLTF	NA	few	TRBJ2-6	TRBV2
TGTGCCAGCAGTTACTCGACGTGGGATTACGAGCAGTACTTC	CASSYSTWDYEQYF	NA	once	TRBJ2-7	TRBV6-5
TGCGCCAGCAGTTTCTCCACTGAGCAGTTCTTC	CASSFSTEQFF	NA	NA	TRBJ2-1	TRBV10-2
TGTGCCAGCAGCTTAAGCCTAGCGGAGAGGGGCGATACGCAGTATTTT	CASSLSLAERGDTQYF	TRBD2	NA	TRBJ2-3	TRBV7-2
TGTGCCAGCAGTCCGGGACTTACCTCCTACGAGCAGTACTTC	CASSPGLTSYEQYF	NA	NA	TRBJ2-7	TRBV27
TGTGCCACTGAAGACAGGGGGAGGGAAAAACTGTTTTTT	CATEDRGREKLFF	TRBD1	NA	TRBJ1-4	TRBV2
TGTGCCAGCAGTGCCGTCCTCAATCAGCCCCAGCATTTT	CASSAVLNQPQHF	NA	NA	TRBJ1-5	TRBV6-1
TGTGCCAGCAGTGACACTCGCGACAATGAGCAGTTCTTC	CASSDTRDNEQFF	NA	once	TRBJ2-1	TRBV6-4
TGTGCCAGCAGTAACGCCGGGACAGGGTTTAATGAGCAGTTCTTC	CASSNAGTGFNEQFF	TRBD1	NA	TRBJ2-1	TRBV6-6
TGCGCCAGCAGTTCCTCGGGGGGCGAGCAGTACTTC	CASSSSGGEQYF	TRBD2	once	TRBJ2-7	TRBV10-1
TGCGCCAGCAGCCAAGATTGGCGGGAGGACTACAATGAGCAGTTCTTC	CASSQDWREDYNEQFF	TRBD2	NA	TRBJ2-1	TRBV4-3
TGTGCCAGCAGCCCCCCCGGGGGGAGGGCGGGCAATGAGCAGTTCTTC	CASSPPGGRAGNEQFF	TRBD2	NA	TRBJ2-1	TRBV7-9
TGCGCCAGCAGCCAAGGACGAATCTCTGGAAACACCATATATTTT	CASSQGRISGNTIYF	NA	NA	TRBJ1-3	TRBV4-1
TGTGCCAGCAGTTTAACAGGGGAGGGCTACACCTTC	CASSLTGEGYTF	TRBD1	many	TRBJ1-2	TRBV27
TGTGCCAGCAGCCCCCGCTCCTACGAGCAGTACTTC	CASSPRSYEQYF	NA	NA	TRBJ2-7	TRBV11-1
TGTGCCAGCTCACCAGCGGGGCCGTCGGAGACCCAGTACTTC	CASSPAGPSETQYF	NA	few	TRBJ2-5	TRBV18
TGTGCCAGCAGCCGAGGACTCAACCGAGACTACAATGAGCAGTTCTTC	CASSRGLNRDYNEQFF	NA	NA	TRBJ2-1	TRBV7-2
TGTGCCAGTAGTCTGGGACTAGCGGGAGTGGAGACCCAGTACTTC	CASSLGLAGVETQYF	TRBD2	NA	TRBJ2-5	TRBV19
TGCGCCAGCAGCCAAGATTTGTGGGGGGGAACCTCCTACGAGCAGTACTTC	CASSQDLWGGTSYEQYF	TRBD2	NA	TRBJ2-7	TRBV4-1
TGTGCCAGTAGACGGACAGGGCGCTACGAGCAGTACTTC	CASRRTGRYEQYF	TRBD1	NA	TRBJ2-7	TRBV19
TGTGCCTGGAGTCACACAGGGGGCAGCCCCCAGCATTTT	CAWSHTGGSPQHF	TRBD1	NA	TRBJ1-5	TRBV30
TGTGCCAGCAGCTTAGGAGCAGGCGGGACTAGCGGGGTTGATACGCAGTATTTT	CASSLGAGGTSGVDTQYF	TRBD2	NA	TRBJ2-3	TRBV7-8
TGTGCCATCAGTGAGTCGAGTGGGTCGAACACTGAAGCTTTCTTT	CAISESSGSNTEAFF	NA	NA	TRBJ1-1	TRBV10-3
TGTGCCAGCAGTTTTAGGGACAGTAGGGGCTACACCTTC	CASSFRDSRGYTF	TRBD1	NA	TRBJ1-2	TRBV27
TGCACCAGCAGCCAGGCCGGGACTAGCGGGAGTAAGGAGGCTGTAAGAGAGACCCAGTACTTC	CTSSQAGTSGSKEAVRETQYF	NA	few	TRBJ2-5	TRBV1
TGTGCCAGCAGTGAAGGGAATAGCAATCAGCCCCAGCATTTT	CASSEGNSNQPQHF	NA	NA	TRBJ1-5	TRBV2
TGTGCCAGCAGCTTAGTCCAGTTCAATCAGCCCCAGCATTTT	CASSLVQFNQPQHF	NA	once	TRBJ1-5	TRBV7-2
TGTGCCAGCAGCCCCTCGTGGGGGGAGACCCAGTACTTC	CASSPSWGETQYF	NA	NA	TRBJ2-5	TRBV7-2
TGTGCCAGCAGCCGCCAAATCACCAGCTATGGCTACACCTTC	CASSRQITSYGYTF	NA	NA	TRBJ1-2	TRBV5-5